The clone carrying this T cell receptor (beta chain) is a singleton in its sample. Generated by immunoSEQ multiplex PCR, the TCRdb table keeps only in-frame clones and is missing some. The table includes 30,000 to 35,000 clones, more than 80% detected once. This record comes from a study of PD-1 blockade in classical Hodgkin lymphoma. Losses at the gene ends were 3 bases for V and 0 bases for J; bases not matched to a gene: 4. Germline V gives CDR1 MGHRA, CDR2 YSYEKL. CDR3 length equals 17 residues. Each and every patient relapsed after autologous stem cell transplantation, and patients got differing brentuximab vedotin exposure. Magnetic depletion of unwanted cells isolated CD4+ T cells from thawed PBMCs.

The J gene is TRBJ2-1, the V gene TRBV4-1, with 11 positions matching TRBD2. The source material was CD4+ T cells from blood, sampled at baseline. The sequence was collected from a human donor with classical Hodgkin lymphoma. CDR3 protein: CASSQLAGGFSYNEQFF. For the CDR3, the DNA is TGCGCCAGCAGCCAGTTAGCGGGAGGGTTCTCCTACAATGAGCAGTTCTTC.